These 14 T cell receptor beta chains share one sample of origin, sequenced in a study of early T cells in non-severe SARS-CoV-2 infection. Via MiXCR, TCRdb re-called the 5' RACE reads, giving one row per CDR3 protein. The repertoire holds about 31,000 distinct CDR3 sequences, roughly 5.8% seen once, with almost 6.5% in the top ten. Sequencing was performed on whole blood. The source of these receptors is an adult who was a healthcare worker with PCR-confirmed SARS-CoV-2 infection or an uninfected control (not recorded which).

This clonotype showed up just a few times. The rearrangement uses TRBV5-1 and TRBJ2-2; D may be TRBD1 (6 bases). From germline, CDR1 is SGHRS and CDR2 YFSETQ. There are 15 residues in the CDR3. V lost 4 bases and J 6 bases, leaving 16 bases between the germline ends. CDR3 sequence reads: CASSPRQGWAGELFF. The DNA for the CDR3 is TGCGCCAGCAGCCCGAGGCAGGGGTGGGCCGGGGAGCTGTTTTTT.

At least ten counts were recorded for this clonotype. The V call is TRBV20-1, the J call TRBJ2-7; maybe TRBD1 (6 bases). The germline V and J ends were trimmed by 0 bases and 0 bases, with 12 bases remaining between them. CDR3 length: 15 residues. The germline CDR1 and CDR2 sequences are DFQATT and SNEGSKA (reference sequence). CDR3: CSARDRGTLSYEQYF. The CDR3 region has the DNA TGCAGTGCTAGAGATAGGGGGACCCTCTCCTACGAGCAGTACTTC.

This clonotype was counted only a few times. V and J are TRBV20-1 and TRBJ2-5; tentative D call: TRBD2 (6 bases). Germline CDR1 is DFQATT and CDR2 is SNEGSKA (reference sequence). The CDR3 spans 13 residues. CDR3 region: CSGGVGSAETQYF. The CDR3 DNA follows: TGCAGCGGCGGAGTCGGGAGTGCAGAGACCCAGTACTTC.

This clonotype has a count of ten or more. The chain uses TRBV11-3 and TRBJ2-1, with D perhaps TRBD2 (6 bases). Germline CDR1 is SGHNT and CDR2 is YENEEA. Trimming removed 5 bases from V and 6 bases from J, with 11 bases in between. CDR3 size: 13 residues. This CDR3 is CASSLTSSNEQFF. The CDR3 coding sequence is TGTGCCAGCAGCCTCACTAGCAGCAATGAGCAGTTCTTC.

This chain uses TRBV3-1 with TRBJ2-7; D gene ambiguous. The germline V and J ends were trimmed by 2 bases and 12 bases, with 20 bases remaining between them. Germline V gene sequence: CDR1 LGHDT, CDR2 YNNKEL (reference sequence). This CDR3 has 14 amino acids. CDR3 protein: CASSQNGDRKRLYF. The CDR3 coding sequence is TGTGCCAGCAGCCAAAATGGAGACCGAAAGAGGCTGTACTTC.

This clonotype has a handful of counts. The CDR3 here is CASSLQGVYEQYF. CDR3 bases: TGTGCCAGCAGCCTACAGGGGGTATACGAGCAGTACTTC. The V call is TRBV7-6, the J call TRBJ2-7; 8 bases align to TRBD1. The V and J ends lost 5 bases and 4 bases, in that order; junction bases with no gene match: 4. Germline V gene lookup returns CDR1 SGHVS and CDR2 FNYEAQ. The CDR3 spans 13 residues. Supplemented by reference TRBV7-6 and TRBJ2-7, the full variable domain reads GAGVSQSPRYKVTKRGQDVALRCDPISGHVSLYWYRQALGQGPEFLTYFNYEAQQDKSGLPNDRFSAERPEGSISTLTIQRTEQRDSAMYRCASSLQGVYEQYFGPGTRLTVT.

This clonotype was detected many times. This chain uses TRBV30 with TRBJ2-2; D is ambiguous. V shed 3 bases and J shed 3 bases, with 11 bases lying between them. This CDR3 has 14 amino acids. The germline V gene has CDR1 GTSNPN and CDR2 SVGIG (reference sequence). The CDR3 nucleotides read TGTGCCTGGAGGTCCACTGGACACACCGGGGAGCTGTTTTTT. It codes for CAWRSTGHTGELFF. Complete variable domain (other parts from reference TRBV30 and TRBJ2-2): SQTIHQWPATLVQPVGSPLSLECTVEGTSNPNLYWYRQAAGRGLQLLFYSVGIGQISSEVPQNLSASRPQDRQFILSSKKLLLSDSGFYLCAWRSTGHTGELFFGEGSRLTVL.

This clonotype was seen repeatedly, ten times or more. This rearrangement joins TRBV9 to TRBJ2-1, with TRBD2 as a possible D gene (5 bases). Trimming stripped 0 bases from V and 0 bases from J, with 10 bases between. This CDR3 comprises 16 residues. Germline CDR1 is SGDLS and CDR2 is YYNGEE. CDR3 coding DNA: TGTGCCAGCAGCGTAGATGGTGGGAGCTCCTACAATGAGCAGTTCTTC. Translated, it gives CASSVDGGSSYNEQFF.

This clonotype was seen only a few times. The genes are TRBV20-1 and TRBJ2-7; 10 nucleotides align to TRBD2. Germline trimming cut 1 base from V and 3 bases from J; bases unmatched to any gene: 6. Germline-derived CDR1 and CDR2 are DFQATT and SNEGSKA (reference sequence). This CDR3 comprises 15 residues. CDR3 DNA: TGCAGTGCTAGAGCTCTCGGGACTAGCGTCTACGAGCAGTACTTC. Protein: CSARALGTSVYEQYF.

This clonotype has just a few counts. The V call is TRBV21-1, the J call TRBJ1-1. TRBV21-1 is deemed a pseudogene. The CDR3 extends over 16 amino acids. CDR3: CASSKESQEHNTEAFF. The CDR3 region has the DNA TGTGCCAGCAGCAAAGAGAGCCAGGAGCATAACACTGAAGCTTTCTTT.

CDR3 loop: CASSFVVEYNEQFF. Written as DNA, the CDR3 is TGTGCCAGCAGCTTTGTGGTAGAGTACAATGAGCAGTTCTTC. The chain uses TRBV11-2 and TRBJ2-1, with unresolved D. V was cut by 3 bases and J by 4 bases, with 10 bases left in between. Per the germline V gene, CDR1 is SGHAT and CDR2 is FQNNGV. The CDR3 totals 14 residues.

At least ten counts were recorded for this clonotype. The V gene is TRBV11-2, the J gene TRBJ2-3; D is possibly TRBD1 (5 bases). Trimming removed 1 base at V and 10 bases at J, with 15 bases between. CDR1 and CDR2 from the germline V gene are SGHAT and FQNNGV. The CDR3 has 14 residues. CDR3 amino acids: CASSLAGNSGAQYF. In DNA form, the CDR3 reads TGTGCCAGCAGCTTAGCAGGGAACTCGGGTGCGCAGTATTTT.

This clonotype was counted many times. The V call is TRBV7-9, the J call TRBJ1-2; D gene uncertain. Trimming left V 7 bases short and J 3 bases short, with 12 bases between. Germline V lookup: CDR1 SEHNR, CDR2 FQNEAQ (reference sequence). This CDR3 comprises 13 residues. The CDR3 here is CASTSSKDYGYTF. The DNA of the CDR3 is TGTGCCAGCACCTCTTCGAAGGACTATGGCTACACCTTC.

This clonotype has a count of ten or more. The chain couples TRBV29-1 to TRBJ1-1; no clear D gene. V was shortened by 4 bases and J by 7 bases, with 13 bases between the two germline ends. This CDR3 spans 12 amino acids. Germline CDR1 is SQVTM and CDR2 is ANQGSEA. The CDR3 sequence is CSVAARGREAFF. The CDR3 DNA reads TGCAGCGTTGCGGCGAGAGGGCGTGAAGCTTTCTTT.